This T cell receptor beta chain was identified in a study of cytomegalovirus exposure and HLA in healthy donors. Per the germline V gene, CDR1 is SGHRS and CDR2 is YFSETQ. This CDR3 is built from 15 residues. Losses at the gene ends were 2 bases for V and 7 bases for J; bases not matched to a gene: 10. The PCR ran on 60 Vbeta and 13 Jbeta primers. Assay: immunoSEQ multiplex PCR; the TCRdb copy retains only in-frame clones and omits some. The sample has fewer than 130,000 clones, roughly 80% seen once. This chain connects TRBV5-1 to TRBJ1-1; 8 bases map to TRBD1. The specimen was PBMCs. The TCR comes from a man younger than 45 in good health and CMV-seropositive. The CDR3 DNA reads as TGCGCCAGCAGCTTAAAACAGGGGGAAGCCAATGAAGCTTTCTTT. Encoded protein: CASSLKQGEANEAFF.